These 28 T cell receptor beta chains were sequenced from one sample in a study of HIV-infected children after antiretroviral therapy interruption. Treatment described: PENTA 11 planned treatment interruption arm or continuous ART arm. RNA-based 3' RACE libraries used unique molecular identifiers. TCRdb re-called the 3' RACE reads through MiXCR, storing one row per CDR3 protein. The sample lists approximately 89,000 distinct CDR3 sequences; less than 7% were seen once. The sample was CD45RA+ CD4+ T cells from PBMCs, pooled from several time points, taken from a donor given antiretroviral therapy, either interrupted or continuous. Noted subset: naive CD4+ CD45RA+ CD45RO- T cells. These receptors all come from a pool of human donors with HIV.

At least ten counts were recorded for this clonotype. The chain employs TRBV14 and TRBJ1-6, with D hard to call. CDR1 is SGHDN and CDR2 is FVKESK in the germline V gene. Trimming removed 1 base from V and 13 bases from J, with 11 bases in between. This CDR3 comprises 13 residues. Here the CDR3 DNA reads TGTGCCAGCAGCCAAGCATATCGACATCCCCTCCACTTT. This codes for CASSQAYRHPLHF.

This clonotype has just a few counts. The rearrangement links TRBV10-3 to TRBJ2-2; D is uncertain. The germline V gene encodes CDR1 ENHRY and CDR2 SYGVKD. The CDR3 is 16 amino acids. V lost 1 base and J 0 bases, leaving 9 bases between the germline ends. The CDR3 region has the DNA TGTGCCATCAGTGAGTGGGCCGGGCCGAACACCGGGGAGCTGTTTTTT. This encodes CAISEWAGPNTGELFF.

This clonotype was detected ten times or more. The genes are TRBV12-3 or TRBV12-4 and TRBJ2-7, with 8 bases aligning to TRBD1. This CDR3 has 14 amino acids. J gave up 5 bases and V 3 bases, and 6 bases lay outside the gene matches. The CDR3 nucleotides are TGTGCCAGCAGTTTTGCAGGGGGCCGGGACGAGCAGTACTTC. Its protein is CASSFAGGRDEQYF.

The rearrangement uses TRBV5-1 and TRBJ2-1; 9 bases fit TRBD2. The CDR3 loop spans 15 amino acids. Germline CDR1 reads SGHRS; CDR2 reads YFSETQ. The V segment lost 2 bases and the J segment 0 bases; nucleotides outside the gene matches: 0. CDR3 region: CASSFSGSSYNEQFF. DNA of the CDR3: TGCGCCAGCAGCTTTAGCGGGAGCTCCTACAATGAGCAGTTCTTC.

This clonotype appeared a few times. The gene calls are TRBV28 and TRBJ2-3; no firm D call. V lost 3 bases and J lost 5, with 12 bases in between. Germline CDR1 and CDR2: MDHEN and SYDVKM. CDR3 length: 14 residues. The CDR3 here is CASSLPGFVDTQYF. In nucleotides, the CDR3 is TGTGCCAGCAGTTTGCCGGGTTTCGTAGATACGCAGTATTTT.

This clonotype was seen a handful of times. The chain has TRBV7-2 and TRBJ2-7, with no clear D. The CDR3 has 14 residues. V was trimmed by 5 bases and J by 4 bases, leaving 15 bases between them. CDR1 and CDR2 (germline): SGHTA, FQGNSA. CDR3 sequence (DNA): TGTGCCAGCAGCCCTAGGGTTCGGCAGTACGAGCAGTACTTC. Translating gives CASSPRVRQYEQYF. Drawing the rest from reference TRBV7-2 and TRBJ2-7, the complete variable domain is GAGVSQSPSNKVTEKGKDVELRCDPISGHTALYWYRQSLGQGLEFLIYFQGNSAPDKSGLPSDRFSAERTGGSVSTLTIQRTQQEDSAVYLCASSPRVRQYEQYFGPGTRLTVT.

This chain connects TRBV25-1 to TRBJ1-1; 7 bases are shared with TRBD1. The V and J ends lost 1 base and 8 bases, in that order; junction bases with no gene match: 4. CDR1 is MGHDK, CDR2 SYGVNS, per germline. This CDR3 has 13 amino acids. The CDR3 nucleotides read TGTGCCAGCAGTGAATGGGACAGCTTGGAAGCTTTCTTT. Translated, it gives CASSEWDSLEAFF.

The chain links TRBV7-9 to TRBJ2-7; 9 bases fit TRBD1. V gave up 8 bases and J gave up 4 bases; unmatched junction bases: 9. The CDR3 spans 14 residues. Germline V CDR1 and CDR2: SEHNR, FQNEAQ (reference sequence). CDR3 sequence reads: CASSNYGTGYEQYF. CDR3 bases: TGTGCCAGCTCCAATTACGGGACAGGGTACGAGCAGTACTTC.

The V and J genes are TRBV14 and TRBJ2-1; 7 bases align to TRBD2. With 4 bases clipped from V and 4 bases from J, the junction kept 7 bases outside the gene matches. CDR3 length equals 15 residues. Germline V lookup: CDR1 SGHDN, CDR2 FVKESK. For the CDR3, the DNA is TGTGCCAGCAGCCTACCCGGGACTACATACAATGAGCAGTTCTTC. Residues: CASSLPGTTYNEQFF.

This clonotype was seen ten or more times. V usage is TRBV11-2 and J usage is TRBJ1-2; D perhaps matches TRBD1 (5 bases). V was pared by 1 base and J by 4 bases, with 10 bases between. Germline CDR1 SGHAT, CDR2 FQNNGV. CDR3 length: 14 amino acids. The CDR3: CASSLVHRSYGYTF. CDR3 sequence (DNA): TGTGCCAGCAGCTTAGTTCACAGGTCCTATGGCTACACCTTC.

This clonotype was seen at least ten times. The chain employs TRBV25-1 and TRBJ2-1, with 11 bases that match TRBD2. This CDR3 is 16 amino acids long. V lost 5 bases, J lost 5 bases, and 8 bases stayed unmatched. CDR1 MGHDK and CDR2 SYGVNS come from the germline V gene. The DNA for the CDR3 is TGTGCCAGCAGTCAACCGGGACTAGCGGCAAACAATGAGCAGTTCTTC. Translation: CASSQPGLAANNEQFF.

The table lists this clonotype with many counts. This chain connects TRBV9 to TRBJ2-3; TRBD2 matches 15 bases. This CDR3 has 17 residues. CDR1 SGDLS and CDR2 YYNGEE come from the germline V gene. V dropped 4 bases and J dropped 4; count of bases not matched to a gene: 7. The CDR3 bases are TGTGCCAGCAGCATACGGACTAGCGGGGGGGTAGCAGATACGCAGTATTTT. Its protein product is CASSIRTSGGVADTQYF.

This clonotype was seen a handful of times. The chain uses TRBV12-3 or TRBV12-4 and TRBJ1-1; the match to TRBD1 covers 9 bases. After removal of 6 bases from V and 4 bases from J, the junction contained 6 bases not matched to a gene. This CDR3 region has 14 residues. The CDR3 region has the DNA TGTGCCAGCAGGCGGACAGGGGACGGCACTGAAGCTTTCTTT. This gives the protein CASRRTGDGTEAFF.

This clonotype was recorded at least ten times. The V and J genes are TRBV10-3 and TRBJ2-7, with 7 bases fitting TRBD1. V lost 6 bases to trimming and J lost 9 bases; unmatched junction nucleotides: 8. The CDR3 is 12 residues long. The V gene's germline CDR1 is ENHRY and CDR2 SYGVKD. CDR3 bases: TGTGCCATCAGCCAGGGACAGCCAGGGCAGTACTTC. This encodes CAISQGQPGQYF.

The chain has TRBV4-1 and TRBJ2-7; 11 bases map to TRBD2. The CDR3 has 15 amino acids. Germline V gene data show CDR1 as MGHRA and CDR2 as YSYEKL. V lost 1 base to trimming and J lost 4 bases; unmatched junction nucleotides: 3. For the CDR3, the DNA is TGCGCCAGCAGCCAAGGGGCTAGCGGGGGGTACGAGCAGTACTTC. Encoded protein: CASSQGASGGYEQYF.

Many counts were recorded for this clonotype. V is TRBV29-1 and J is TRBJ1-3; no clear D. CDR1 and CDR2 from the germline V gene are SQVTM and ANQGSEA. V shed 4 bases and J shed 4 bases, with 8 bases lying between them. This CDR3 has 12 residues. The CDR3 region is CSVAETGNTIYF. For the CDR3, the DNA is TGCAGCGTTGCGGAAACCGGAAACACCATATATTTT.

The rearrangement joins TRBV19 to TRBJ2-5; a weak D match, TRBD1 (6 bases). V lost 6 bases to trimming and J lost 2 bases, with 13 bases between them. The germline V gene has CDR1 LNHDA and CDR2 SQIVND (reference sequence). The CDR3 is 14 residues long. The CDR3 spells CASRRRQEQETQYF. DNA of the CDR3: TGTGCCAGTAGGAGACGACAGGAGCAAGAGACCCAGTACTTC.

The chain combines TRBV10-3 with TRBJ2-1, with D possibly being TRBD2 (6 bases). Trimming left V 2 bases short and J 5 bases short, with 22 bases between. Looked up from germline, CDR1 is ENHRY and CDR2 is SYGVKD. This CDR3 has 18 residues. CDR3 DNA sequence: TGTGCCATCAGTGAGACGCAGCCGGGACTGCAAGCTCACAATGAGCAGTTCTTC. This codes for CAISETQPGLQAHNEQFF.

This clonotype was picked up many times. The chain has TRBV3-1 and TRBJ2-3; no clear D gene. The germline gives CDR1 LGHDT, CDR2 YNNKEL (reference sequence). The V end was cut by 1 base, the J end by 4 bases, with 6 bases between. There are 13 residues in the CDR3. The CDR3 DNA sequence: TGTGCCAGCAGCCAAGTGTCCCCAGATACGCAGTATTTT. Translated: CASSQVSPDTQYF.

The table lists this clonotype with many counts. This chain links TRBV5-1 with TRBJ2-2, with D perhaps TRBD1 (5 bases). The V end was cut by 0 bases, the J end by 4 bases, with 10 bases between. The CDR3 extends over 15 amino acids. Germline V lookup: CDR1 SGHRS, CDR2 YFSETQ. CDR3 nucleotide sequence: TGCGCCAGCAGCTTGGAGGGGTTTCTCACCGGGGAGCTGTTTTTT. Translation gives CASSLEGFLTGELFF.

This clonotype has ten or more counts. The chain employs TRBV2 and TRBJ2-5; D uncertain. Trimming pared 7 bases from V and 1 base from J, leaving 13 bases between. The CDR3 consists of 14 residues. Looked up from germline, CDR1 is SNHLY and CDR2 is FYNNEI. The CDR3 DNA sequence: TGTGCCAGCATTCACAGCGAATCCCAAGAGACCCAGTACTTC. It translates to CASIHSESQETQYF.

This clonotype was counted a few times. This may arise from a read error, as a much more abundant clone is one base away. J is TRBJ2-3 and V is TRBV13; D is uncertain. From germline, CDR1 is PRHDT and CDR2 FYEKMQ (reference sequence). Trimming took off 0 bases at V and 7 bases at J, with 8 bases between the two ends. The CDR3 consists of 13 residues. The CDR3 here is CASSLGPLYTQYF. CDR3 in DNA: TGTGCCAGCAGCTTAGGCCCACTTTATACGCAGTATTTT.

This clonotype was seen at least ten times. The chain uses TRBV24-1 and TRBJ2-6, with D tentatively TRBD1 or TRBD2 (5 bases each). V was clipped by 12 bases and J by 0 bases, with 20 bases between them. Germline lookup yields CDR1 KGHDR and CDR2 SFDVKD. This CDR3 has 17 residues. The CDR3 here is CAPEHRDRRSGANVLTF. CDR3 DNA sequence: TGTGCCCCCGAGCATCGGGACCGCCGCTCTGGGGCCAACGTCCTGACTTTC.

There are many counts of this clonotype. The chain recombines TRBV2 with TRBJ1-1, with a weak D call TRBD1 (5 bases). V was cut by 3 bases and J by 5 bases, with 7 bases left in between. Germline V gene lookup returns CDR1 SNHLY and CDR2 FYNNEI. This CDR3 is 12 amino acids long. The CDR3 protein is CASSDRGTEAFF. The CDR3 DNA sequence: TGTGCCAGCAGTGATCGGGGGACTGAAGCTTTCTTT.

CDR3 sequence (DNA): TGTGCCAGCAGCGTAGGGACAGGGCTCGGGGAGCCCCAGCATTTT. Its translation is CASSVGTGLGEPQHF. This rearrangement joins TRBV9 to TRBJ1-5, with 8 bases aligning to TRBD1. Trimming took 0 bases from V and 8 from J; bases not matched to a gene: 7. Germline assignment: CDR1 SGDLS and CDR2 YYNGEE. The CDR3 consists of 15 residues.

This clonotype showed up just a few times. The rearrangement uses TRBV18 and TRBJ1-5; the D gene is possibly TRBD1 (6 bases). Trimming took off 1 base at V and 5 bases at J, with 9 bases between the two ends. From germline, CDR1 is KGHSH and CDR2 LQKENI. CDR3 size: 14 residues. The CDR3: CASSPQKGDQPQHF. CDR3 bases: TGTGCCAGCTCACCACAGAAGGGGGATCAGCCCCAGCATTTT.

The chain links TRBV30 to TRBJ1-1; D is undetermined. The V end was cut by 0 bases, the J end by 4 bases, with 9 bases between. CDR3 length: 13 amino acids. Germline loops: CDR1 GTSNPN, CDR2 SVGIG (reference sequence). The CDR3 protein is CAWSVLGSTEAFF. The CDR3 DNA is TGTGCCTGGAGTGTACTAGGGAGCACTGAAGCTTTCTTT.

This clonotype occurred many times. CDR3 sequence: CASTLGIQETQYF. The DNA of the CDR3 is TGTGCCAGCACCTTAGGGATACAAGAGACCCAGTACTTC. V usage is TRBV12-3 or TRBV12-4 and J usage is TRBJ2-5, with D unresolved. The CDR3 is made up of 13 amino acids. Trimming pared 7 bases from V and 2 bases from J, leaving 11 bases between.